These T cell receptor beta chains were read from a single sample in a study of cytomegalovirus exposure and HLA in healthy donors. Data came from immunoSEQ multiplex PCR; TCRdb stores just in-frame clones and leaves some out. The sample consists of tens of thousands of clones, about 94% of them appearing once. Source material: PBMCs. The source of these receptors is a young man in good health and CMV-seropositive. Each CDR3 is given with its conserved first and last residue. D genes are given only for firm matches. Where a row states a size, it is once, few, many or the class of an expanded clone; other rows omit it.

J gene: TRBJ1-1
D gene: -
V gene: TRBV20-1
clone size: -
CDR3 protein: CSARIGTEAFF
CDR3 DNA: TGCAGTGCTAGAATCGGCACTGAAGCTTTCTTT

J gene: TRBJ1-1
D gene: TRBD1
V gene: TRBV11-2
clone size: -
CDR3 protein: CASSLHRGTEAFF
CDR3 DNA: TGTGCCAGCAGCCTTCACAGGGGCACTGAAGCTTTCTTT

J gene: TRBJ2-6
D gene: -
V gene: TRBV4-1
clone size: once
CDR3 protein: CASGESSGANVLTF
CDR3 DNA: TGCGCCAGCGGTGAGAGCTCTGGGGCCAACGTCCTGACTTTC

J gene: TRBJ2-1
D gene: -
V gene: TRBV5-5
clone size: -
CDR3 protein: CASSLSAGPQQGLYNEQFF
CDR3 DNA: TGTGCCAGCAGCTTGTCGGCGGGCCCCCAACAAGGCCTTTACAATGAGCAGTTCTTC

J gene: TRBJ2-1
D gene: -
V gene: TRBV4-1
clone size: -
CDR3 protein: CASSPGFGSYNEQFF
CDR3 DNA: TGCGCCAGCAGTCCCGGGTTTGGGTCCTACAATGAGCAGTTCTTC

J gene: TRBJ2-7
D gene: TRBD2
V gene: TRBV30
clone size: -
CDR3 protein: CAWRREAYEQYF
CDR3 DNA: TGTGCCTGGAGACGGGAGGCCTACGAGCAGTACTTC

J gene: TRBJ2-2
D gene: TRBD2
V gene: TRBV5-1
clone size: -
CDR3 protein: CASSLLLAGESNTGELFF
CDR3 DNA: TGCGCCAGCAGCTTGCTTCTAGCGGGAGAGTCGAACACCGGGGAGCTGTTTTTT

J gene: TRBJ1-1
D gene: TRBD1
V gene: TRBV7-9
clone size: -
CDR3 protein: CASSATGGTEAFF
CDR3 DNA: TGTGCCAGCAGCGCCACAGGGGGGACTGAAGCTTTCTTT

J gene: TRBJ2-5
D gene: TRBD2
V gene: TRBV6-5
clone size: -
CDR3 protein: CASSYFSGGGETQYF
CDR3 DNA: TGTGCCAGCAGTTATTTTAGCGGGGGTGGGGAGACCCAGTACTTC

J gene: TRBJ2-3
D gene: -
V gene: TRBV19
clone size: once
CDR3 protein: CASNLRHRTDTQYF
CDR3 DNA: TGTGCCAGTAATCTGCGTCATCGCACAGATACGCAGTATTTT

J gene: TRBJ2-1
D gene: -
V gene: TRBV30
clone size: -
CDR3 protein: CAWSVPARGTYEQFF
CDR3 DNA: TGTGCCTGGAGTGTACCTGCGAGGGGGACGTATGAGCAGTTCTTC

J gene: TRBJ2-5
D gene: -
V gene: TRBV6-6
clone size: -
CDR3 protein: CASSYPQETQYF
CDR3 DNA: TGTGCCAGCAGTTACCCTCAAGAGACCCAGTACTTC

J gene: TRBJ2-7
D gene: -
V gene: TRBV28
clone size: once
CDR3 protein: CASSFSVTYEQYF
CDR3 DNA: TGTGCCAGCAGTTTCTCAGTAACCTACGAGCAGTACTTC

J gene: TRBJ2-7
D gene: TRBD2
V gene: TRBV7-9
clone size: -
CDR3 protein: CASSLDGFGGGRSYEQYF
CDR3 DNA: TGTGCCAGCAGCTTAGATGGTTTTGGCGGGGGGCGATCCTACGAGCAGTACTTC

J gene: TRBJ2-3
D gene: -
V gene: TRBV4-1
clone size: -
CDR3 protein: CASSRLPSGASTDTQYF
CDR3 DNA: TGCGCCAGCAGCCGCCTTCCAAGCGGAGCTAGCACAGATACGCAGTATTTT

J gene: TRBJ1-5
D gene: TRBD1
V gene: TRBV6-1
clone size: -
CDR3 protein: CASLRDRGANQPQHF
CDR3 DNA: TGTGCCAGCCTCCGGGACAGAGGAGCAAATCAGCCCCAGCATTTT

J gene: TRBJ2-2
D gene: -
V gene: TRBV18
clone size: once
CDR3 protein: CASSHDLPASTGELFF
CDR3 DNA: TGTGCCAGCTCACACGATTTACCGGCTAGCACCGGGGAGCTGTTTTTT

J gene: TRBJ2-7
D gene: TRBD2
V gene: TRBV30
clone size: -
CDR3 protein: CAWSPDRLAGVYEQYF
CDR3 DNA: TGTGCCTGGAGTCCAGACCGACTAGCGGGGGTCTACGAGCAGTACTTC

J gene: TRBJ1-2
D gene: TRBD1
V gene: TRBV2
clone size: -
CDR3 protein: CASSTLDRGLGYTF
CDR3 DNA: TGTGCCAGCAGTACCTTGGACAGGGGGCTTGGCTACACCTTC

J gene: TRBJ2-5
D gene: -
V gene: TRBV6-6
clone size: once
CDR3 protein: CASLGRWKETQYF
CDR3 DNA: TGTGCCAGCCTAGGGAGGTGGAAGGAGACCCAGTACTTC

J gene: TRBJ1-5
D gene: -
V gene: TRBV7-2
clone size: -
CDR3 protein: CASSPPNGDQPQHF
CDR3 DNA: TGTGCCAGCAGCCCTCCTAACGGGGATCAGCCCCAGCATTTT

J gene: TRBJ1-1
D gene: TRBD1
V gene: TRBV7-9
clone size: -
CDR3 protein: CASSLGVPGQTNTEAFF
CDR3 DNA: TGTGCCAGCAGCTTAGGCGTACCGGGACAGACGAACACTGAAGCTTTCTTT

J gene: TRBJ2-2
D gene: TRBD1
V gene: TRBV19
clone size: once
CDR3 protein: CASRVRTGLNTGELFF
CDR3 DNA: TGTGCCAGTAGGGTACGGACAGGCCTGAACACCGGGGAGCTGTTTTTT

J gene: TRBJ1-2
D gene: -
V gene: TRBV28
clone size: -
CDR3 protein: CASSAGGTYGYTF
CDR3 DNA: TGTGCCAGCAGTGCGGGAGGGACCTATGGCTACACCTTC

J gene: TRBJ2-1
D gene: TRBD1
V gene: TRBV7-9
clone size: -
CDR3 protein: CASSLDRAPGQGLNEQFF
CDR3 DNA: TGTGCCAGCAGCTTAGACCGGGCGCCCGGACAGGGGCTCAATGAGCAGTTCTTC

J gene: TRBJ1-4
D gene: TRBD1
V gene: TRBV18
clone size: -
CDR3 protein: CASSPPGQGNEKLFF
CDR3 DNA: TGTGCCAGCTCACCTCCCGGACAGGGGAATGAAAAACTGTTTTTT